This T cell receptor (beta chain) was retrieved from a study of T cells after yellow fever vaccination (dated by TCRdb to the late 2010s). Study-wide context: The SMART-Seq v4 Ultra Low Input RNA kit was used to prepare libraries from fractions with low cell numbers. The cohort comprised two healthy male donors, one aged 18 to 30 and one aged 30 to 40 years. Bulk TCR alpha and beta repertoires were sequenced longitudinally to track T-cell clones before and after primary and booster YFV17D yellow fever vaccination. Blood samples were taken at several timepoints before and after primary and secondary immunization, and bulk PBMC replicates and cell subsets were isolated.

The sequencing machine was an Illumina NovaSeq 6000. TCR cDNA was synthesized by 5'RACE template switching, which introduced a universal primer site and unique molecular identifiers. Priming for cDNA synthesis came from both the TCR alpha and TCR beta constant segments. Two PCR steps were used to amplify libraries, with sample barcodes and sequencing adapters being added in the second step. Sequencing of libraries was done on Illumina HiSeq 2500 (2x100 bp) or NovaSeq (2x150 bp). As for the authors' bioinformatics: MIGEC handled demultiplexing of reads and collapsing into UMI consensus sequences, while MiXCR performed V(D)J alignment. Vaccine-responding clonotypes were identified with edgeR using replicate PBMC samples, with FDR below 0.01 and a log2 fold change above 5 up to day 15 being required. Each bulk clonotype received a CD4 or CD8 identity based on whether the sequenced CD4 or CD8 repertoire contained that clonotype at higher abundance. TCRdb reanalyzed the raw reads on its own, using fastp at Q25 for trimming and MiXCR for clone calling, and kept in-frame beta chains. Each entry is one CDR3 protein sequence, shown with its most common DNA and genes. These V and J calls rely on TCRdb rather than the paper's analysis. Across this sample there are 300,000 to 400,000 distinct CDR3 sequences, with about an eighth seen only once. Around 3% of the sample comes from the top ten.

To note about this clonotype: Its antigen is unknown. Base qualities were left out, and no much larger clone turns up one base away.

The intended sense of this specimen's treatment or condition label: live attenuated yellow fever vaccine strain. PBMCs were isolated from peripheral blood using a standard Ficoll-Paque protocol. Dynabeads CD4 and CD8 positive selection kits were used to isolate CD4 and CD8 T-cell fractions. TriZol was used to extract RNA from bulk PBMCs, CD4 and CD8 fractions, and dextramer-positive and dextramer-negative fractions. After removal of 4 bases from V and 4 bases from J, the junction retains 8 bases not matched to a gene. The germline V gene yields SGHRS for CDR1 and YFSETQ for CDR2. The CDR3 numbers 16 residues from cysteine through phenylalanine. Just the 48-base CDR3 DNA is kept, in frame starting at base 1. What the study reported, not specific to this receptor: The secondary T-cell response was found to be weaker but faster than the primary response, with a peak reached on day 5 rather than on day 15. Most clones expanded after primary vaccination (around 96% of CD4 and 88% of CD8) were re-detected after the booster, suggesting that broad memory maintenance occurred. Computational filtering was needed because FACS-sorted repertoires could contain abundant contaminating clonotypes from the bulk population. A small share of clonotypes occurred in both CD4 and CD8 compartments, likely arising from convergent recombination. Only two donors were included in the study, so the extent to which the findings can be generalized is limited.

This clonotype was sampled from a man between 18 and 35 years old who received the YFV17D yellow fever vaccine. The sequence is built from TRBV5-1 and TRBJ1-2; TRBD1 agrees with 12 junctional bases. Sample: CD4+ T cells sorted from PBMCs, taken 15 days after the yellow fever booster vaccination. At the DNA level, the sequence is TGCGCCAGCAGCCCGGGACAGGGGGCGCAGGGCTATGGCTACACCTTC. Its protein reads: CASSPGQGAQGYGYTF.